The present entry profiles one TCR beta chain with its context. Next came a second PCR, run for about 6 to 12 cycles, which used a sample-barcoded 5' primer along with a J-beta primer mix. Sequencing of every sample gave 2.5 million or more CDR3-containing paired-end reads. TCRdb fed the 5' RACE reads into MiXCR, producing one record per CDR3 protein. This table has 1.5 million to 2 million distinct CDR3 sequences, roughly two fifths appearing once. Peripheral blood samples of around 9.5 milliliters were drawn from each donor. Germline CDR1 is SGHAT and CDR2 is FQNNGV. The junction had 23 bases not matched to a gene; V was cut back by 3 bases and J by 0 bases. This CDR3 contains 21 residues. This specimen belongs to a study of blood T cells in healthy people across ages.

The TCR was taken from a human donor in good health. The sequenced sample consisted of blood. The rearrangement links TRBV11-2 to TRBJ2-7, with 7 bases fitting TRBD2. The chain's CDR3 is CASSFRASRTSSPKSSYEQYF. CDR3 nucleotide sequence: TGTGCCAGCAGCTTCCGCGCGAGCCGGACTAGTTCGCCCAAAAGCTCCTACGAGCAGTACTTC.